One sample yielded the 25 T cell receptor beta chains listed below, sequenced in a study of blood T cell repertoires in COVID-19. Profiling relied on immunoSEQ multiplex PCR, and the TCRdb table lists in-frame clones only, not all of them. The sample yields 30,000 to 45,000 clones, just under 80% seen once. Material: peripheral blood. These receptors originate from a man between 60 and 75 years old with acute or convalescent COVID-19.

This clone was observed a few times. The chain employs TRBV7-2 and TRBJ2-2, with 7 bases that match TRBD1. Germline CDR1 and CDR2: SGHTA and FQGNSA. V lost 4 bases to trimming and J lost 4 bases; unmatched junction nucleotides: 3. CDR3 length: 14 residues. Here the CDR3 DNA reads TGTGCCAGCAGCTCATACAGGGGCACCGGGGAGCTGTTTTTT. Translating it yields CASSSYRGTGELFF. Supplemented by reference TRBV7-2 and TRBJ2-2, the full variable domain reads GAGVSQSPSNKVTEKGKDVELRCDPISGHTALYWYRQSLGQGLEFLIYFQGNSAPDKSGLPSDRFSAERTGGSVSTLTIQRTQQEDSAVYLCASSSYRGTGELFFGEGSRLTVL.

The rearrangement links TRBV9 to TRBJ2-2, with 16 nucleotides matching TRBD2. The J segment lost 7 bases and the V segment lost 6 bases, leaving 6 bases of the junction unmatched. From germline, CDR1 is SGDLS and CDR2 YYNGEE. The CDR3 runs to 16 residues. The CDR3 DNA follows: TGTGCCAGCACACACGGGACTAGCGGGAGGGGCGGGGAGCTGTTTTTT. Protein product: CASTHGTSGRGGELFF.

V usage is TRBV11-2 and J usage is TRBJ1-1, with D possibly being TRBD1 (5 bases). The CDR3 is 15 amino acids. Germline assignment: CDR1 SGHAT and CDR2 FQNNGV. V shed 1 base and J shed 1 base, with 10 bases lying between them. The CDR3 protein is CASSLVAGQNTEAFF. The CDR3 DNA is TGTGCCAGCAGCTTAGTAGCAGGGCAGAACACTGAAGCTTTCTTT.

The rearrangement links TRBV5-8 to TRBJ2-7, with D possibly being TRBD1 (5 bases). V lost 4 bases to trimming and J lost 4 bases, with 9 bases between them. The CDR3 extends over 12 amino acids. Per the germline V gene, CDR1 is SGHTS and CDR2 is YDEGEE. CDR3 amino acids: CASSPQGYEQYF. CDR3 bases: TGTGCCAGCAGCCCTCAGGGTTACGAGCAGTACTTC.

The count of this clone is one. CDR3 coding DNA: TGCGCCAGCAGCTCTCTCGAGGACGGGAGTAATGAAAAACTGTTTTTT. As protein: CASSSLEDGSNEKLFF. The chain combines TRBV5-1 with TRBJ1-4; D is unclear. Deletions cut 3 bases from V and 4 bases from J, with 16 bases between. Looked up from germline, CDR1 is SGHRS and CDR2 is YFSETQ. CDR3 length: 16 residues.

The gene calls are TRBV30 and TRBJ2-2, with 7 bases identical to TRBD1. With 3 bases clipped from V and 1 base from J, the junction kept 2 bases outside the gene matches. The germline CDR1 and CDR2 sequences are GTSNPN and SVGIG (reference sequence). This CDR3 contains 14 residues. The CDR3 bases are TGTGCCTGGAGACACAGGGGGAACACCGGGGAGCTGTTTTTT. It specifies CAWRHRGNTGELFF.

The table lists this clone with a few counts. The CDR3 here is CASRLISRGTEAFF. For the CDR3, the DNA is TGCGCCAGCCGACTAATATCGCGGGGCACTGAAGCTTTCTTT. This chain uses TRBV5-1 with TRBJ1-1; D unclear. CDR1 SGHRS and CDR2 YFSETQ come from the germline V gene. Between the trimmed V and J ends, which lost 7 bases and 4 bases, there was a span of 17 bases. The CDR3 is 14 residues long.

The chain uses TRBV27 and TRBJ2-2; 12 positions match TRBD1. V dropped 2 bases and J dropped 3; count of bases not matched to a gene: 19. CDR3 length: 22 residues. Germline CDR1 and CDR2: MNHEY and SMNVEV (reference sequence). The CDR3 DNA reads TGTGCCAGCAGTTTAGGGACAGGGGGCCCCGGAGGCGGGAGGCCCCACACCGGGGAGCTGTTTTTT. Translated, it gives CASSLGTGGPGGGRPHTGELFF.

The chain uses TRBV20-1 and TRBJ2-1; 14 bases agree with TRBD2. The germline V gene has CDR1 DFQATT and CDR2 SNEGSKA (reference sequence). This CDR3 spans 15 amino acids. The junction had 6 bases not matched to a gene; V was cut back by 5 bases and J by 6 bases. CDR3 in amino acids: CSAGDGTSGSNEQFF. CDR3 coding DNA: TGCAGTGCTGGTGACGGGACTAGCGGGAGCAATGAGCAGTTCTTC.

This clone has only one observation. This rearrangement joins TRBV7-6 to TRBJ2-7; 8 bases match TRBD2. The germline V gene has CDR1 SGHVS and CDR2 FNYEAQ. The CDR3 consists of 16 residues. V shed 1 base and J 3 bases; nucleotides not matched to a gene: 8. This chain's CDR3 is CASSLGGGRNRYEQYF. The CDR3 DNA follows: TGTGCCAGCAGCTTAGGGGGCGGGAGGAACCGCTACGAGCAGTACTTC.

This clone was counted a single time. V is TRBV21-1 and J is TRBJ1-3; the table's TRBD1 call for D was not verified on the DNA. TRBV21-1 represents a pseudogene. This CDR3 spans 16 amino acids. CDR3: CASSKAGRDSGNTIYF. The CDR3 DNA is TGTGCCAGCAGCAAAGCTGGCAGGGACTCTGGAAACACCATATATTTT.

The CDR3 sequence is CASSVEAFNEQFF. CDR3 coding DNA: TGTGCCAGCAGTGTCGAAGCCTTCAATGAGCAGTTCTTC. The rearrangement joins TRBV6-4 to TRBJ2-1; the D is unclear. Germline values: CDR1 MRHNA, CDR2 SNTAGT. The CDR3 totals 13 residues. Trimming removed 4 bases at V and 6 bases at J, with 10 bases between.

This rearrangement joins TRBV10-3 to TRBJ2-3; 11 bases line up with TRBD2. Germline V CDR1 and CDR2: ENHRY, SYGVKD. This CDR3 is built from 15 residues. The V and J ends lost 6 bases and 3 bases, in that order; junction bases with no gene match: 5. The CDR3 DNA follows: TGTGCCATCAGAGCCGGGACTAGCGGAACAGATACGCAGTATTTT. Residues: CAIRAGTSGTDTQYF.

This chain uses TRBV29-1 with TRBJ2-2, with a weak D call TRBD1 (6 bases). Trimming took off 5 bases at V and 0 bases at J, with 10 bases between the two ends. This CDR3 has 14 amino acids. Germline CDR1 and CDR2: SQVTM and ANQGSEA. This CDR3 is CSVPGQANTGELFF. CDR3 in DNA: TGCAGCGTTCCGGGACAAGCGAACACCGGGGAGCTGTTTTTT.

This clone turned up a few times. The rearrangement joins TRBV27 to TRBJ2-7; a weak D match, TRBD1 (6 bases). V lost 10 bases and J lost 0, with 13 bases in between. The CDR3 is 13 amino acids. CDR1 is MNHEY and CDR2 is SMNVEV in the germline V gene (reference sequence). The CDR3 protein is CANPGHISYEQYF. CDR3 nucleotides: TGTGCCAACCCGGGACACATCTCCTACGAGCAGTACTTC.

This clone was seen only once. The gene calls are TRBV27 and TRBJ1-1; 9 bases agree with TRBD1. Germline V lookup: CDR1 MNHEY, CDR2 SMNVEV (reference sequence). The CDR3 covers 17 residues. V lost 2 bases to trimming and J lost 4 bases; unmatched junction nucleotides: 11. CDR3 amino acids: CASSLRGQGQGGTEAFF. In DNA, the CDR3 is TGTGCCAGCAGTTTACGGGGGCAGGGACAGGGCGGCACTGAAGCTTTCTTT.

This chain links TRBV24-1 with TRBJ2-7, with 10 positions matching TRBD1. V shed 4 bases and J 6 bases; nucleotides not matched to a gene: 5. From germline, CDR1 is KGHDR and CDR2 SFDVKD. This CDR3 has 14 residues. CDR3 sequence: CATSDPGQGGEQYF. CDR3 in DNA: TGTGCCACCAGTGACCCCGGACAGGGGGGCGAGCAGTACTTC.

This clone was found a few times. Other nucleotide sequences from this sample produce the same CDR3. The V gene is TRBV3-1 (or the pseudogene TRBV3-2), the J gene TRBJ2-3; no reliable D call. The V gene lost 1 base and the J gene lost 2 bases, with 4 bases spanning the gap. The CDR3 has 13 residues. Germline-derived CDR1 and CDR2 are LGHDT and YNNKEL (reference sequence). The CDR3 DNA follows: TGTGCCAGCAGCCAAGGTAACACAGATACGCAGTATTTT. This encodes CASSQGNTDTQYF.

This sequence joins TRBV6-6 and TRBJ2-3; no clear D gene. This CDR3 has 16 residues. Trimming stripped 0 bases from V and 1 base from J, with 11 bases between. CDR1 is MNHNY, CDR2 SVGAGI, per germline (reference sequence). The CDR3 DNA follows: TGTGCCAGCAGTTACTCGGTGACACGAGGCACAGATACGCAGTATTTT. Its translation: CASSYSVTRGTDTQYF.

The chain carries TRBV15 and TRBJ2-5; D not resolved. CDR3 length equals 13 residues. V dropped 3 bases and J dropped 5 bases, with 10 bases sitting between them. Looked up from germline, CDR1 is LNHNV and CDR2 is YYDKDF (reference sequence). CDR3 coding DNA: TGTGCCACCAGCAGTTCTAGGCCCGAGACCCAGTACTTC. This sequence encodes CATSSSRPETQYF.

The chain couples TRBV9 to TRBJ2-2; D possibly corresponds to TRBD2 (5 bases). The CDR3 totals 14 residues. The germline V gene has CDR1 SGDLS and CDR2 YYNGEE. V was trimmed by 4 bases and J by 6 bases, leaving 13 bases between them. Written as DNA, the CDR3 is TGTGCCAGCAGCCATGAACGGGGTCCCGGGGAGCTGTTTTTT. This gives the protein CASSHERGPGELFF. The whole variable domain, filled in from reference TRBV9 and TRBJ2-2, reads DSGVTQTPKHLITATGQRVTLRCSPRSGDLSVYWYQQSLDQGLQFLIQYYNGEERAKGNILERFSAQQFPDLHSELNLSSLELGDSALYFCASSHERGPGELFFGEGSRLTVL.

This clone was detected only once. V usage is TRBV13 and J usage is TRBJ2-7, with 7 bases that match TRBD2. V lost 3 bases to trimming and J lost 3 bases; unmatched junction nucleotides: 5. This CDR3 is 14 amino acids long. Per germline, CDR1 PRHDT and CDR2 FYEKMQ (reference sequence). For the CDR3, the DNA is TGTGCCAGCAGCTTTAAGGGACTACTCTACGAGCAGTACTTC. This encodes CASSFKGLLYEQYF.

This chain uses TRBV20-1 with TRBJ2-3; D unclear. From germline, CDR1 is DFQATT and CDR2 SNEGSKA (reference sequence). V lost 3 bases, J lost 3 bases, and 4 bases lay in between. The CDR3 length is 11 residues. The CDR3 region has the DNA TGCAGTGCTAGCGTTACAGATACGCAGTATTTT. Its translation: CSASVTDTQYF.

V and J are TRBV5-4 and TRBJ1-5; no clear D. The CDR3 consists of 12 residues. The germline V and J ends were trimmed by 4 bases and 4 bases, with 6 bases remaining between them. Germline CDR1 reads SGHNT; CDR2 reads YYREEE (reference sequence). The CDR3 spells CASSNFNQPQHF. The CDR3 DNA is TGTGCCAGCAGCAACTTTAATCAGCCCCAGCATTTT.

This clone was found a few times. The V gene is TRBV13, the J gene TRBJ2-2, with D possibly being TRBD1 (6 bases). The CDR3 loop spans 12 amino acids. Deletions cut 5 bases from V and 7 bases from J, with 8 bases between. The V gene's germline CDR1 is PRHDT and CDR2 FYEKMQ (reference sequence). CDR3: CASSTGLGELFF. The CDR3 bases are TGTGCCAGCAGCACAGGGCTCGGGGAGCTGTTTTTT.